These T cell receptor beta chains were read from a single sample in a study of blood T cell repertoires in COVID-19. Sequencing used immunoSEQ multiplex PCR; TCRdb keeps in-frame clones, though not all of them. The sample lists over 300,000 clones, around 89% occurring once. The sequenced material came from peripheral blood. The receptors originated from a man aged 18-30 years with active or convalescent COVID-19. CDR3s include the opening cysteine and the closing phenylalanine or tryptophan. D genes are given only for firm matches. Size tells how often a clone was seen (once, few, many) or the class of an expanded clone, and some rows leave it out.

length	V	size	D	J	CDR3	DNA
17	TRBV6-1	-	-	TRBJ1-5	CASSVLIDSYSNQPQHF	TGTGCCAGCAGTGTCCTCATCGACAGCTATAGCAATCAGCCCCAGCATTTT
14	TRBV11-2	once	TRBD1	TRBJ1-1	CASSSSDRETEAFF	TGTGCCAGCAGCTCTTCCGACAGGGAGACTGAAGCTTTCTTT
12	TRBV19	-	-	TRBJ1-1	CAASGLNTEAFF	TGTGCCGCCTCAGGATTGAACACTGAAGCTTTCTTT
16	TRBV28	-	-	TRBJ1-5	CASGHRIGVSNQPQHF	TGTGCCAGCGGTCATAGGATAGGAGTTAGCAATCAGCCCCAGCATTTT
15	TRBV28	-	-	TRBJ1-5	CASSQGGEGNQPQHF	TGTGCCAGCAGTCAAGGAGGGGAAGGGAATCAGCCCCAGCATTTT
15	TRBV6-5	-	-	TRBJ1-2	CASRNTVDTYYGYTF	TGTGCCAGCAGGAATACAGTGGATACGTACTATGGCTACACCTTC
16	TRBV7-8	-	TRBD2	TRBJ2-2	CASSLGTGGPTGELFF	TGTGCCAGCAGCTTAGGGACGGGAGGGCCCACCGGGGAGCTGTTTTTT
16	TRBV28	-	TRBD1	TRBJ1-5	CASSPPTGWSNQPQHF	TGTGCCAGCAGTCCCCCGACAGGGTGGAGCAATCAGCCCCAGCATTTT
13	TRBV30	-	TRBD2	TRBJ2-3	CAWSGVAGYTQYF	TGTGCCTGGAGTGGAGTAGCGGGATATACGCAGTATTTT
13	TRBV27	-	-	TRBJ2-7	CASSFATNYEQYF	TGTGCCAGCAGTTTCGCCACAAACTACGAGCAGTACTTC
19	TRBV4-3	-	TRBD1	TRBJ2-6	CASSQDSGTGVLGANVLTF	TGCGCCAGCAGCCAGGACTCCGGGACAGGTGTCCTTGGGGCCAACGTGCTGACTTTC
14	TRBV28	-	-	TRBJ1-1	CASSRTGSGTEAFF	TGTGCCAGCAGTCGTACAGGGTCTGGAACTGAAGCTTTCTTT
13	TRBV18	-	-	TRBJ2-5	CASSPTGKETQYF	TGTGCCAGCTCACCAACAGGGAAAGAGACCCAGTACTTC
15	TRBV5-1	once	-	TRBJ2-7	CASSFATGGVNEQYF	TGCGCCAGCAGCTTTGCCACAGGGGGGGTGAACGAGCAGTACTTC
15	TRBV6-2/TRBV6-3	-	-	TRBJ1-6	CASSPMPVYNSPLHF	TGTGCCAGCAGCCCCATGCCAGTCTATAATTCACCCCTCCACTTT
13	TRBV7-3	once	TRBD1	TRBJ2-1	CASSSTGTGEQFF	TGTGCCAGCAGCTCTACCGGGACAGGCGAGCAGTTCTTC
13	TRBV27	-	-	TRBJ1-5	CASSPLSGQPQHF	TGTGCCAGCAGCCCTCTGAGTGGTCAGCCCCAGCATTTT
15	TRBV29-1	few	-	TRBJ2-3	CSVYLPGERAGTQYF	TGCAGCGTCTATCTTCCAGGGGAGAGGGCCGGTACGCAGTATTTT
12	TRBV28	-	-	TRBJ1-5	CASRPTPGPQHF	TGTGCCAGCAGGCCAACCCCGGGGCCCCAGCATTTT
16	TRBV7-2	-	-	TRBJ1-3	CASSLVWAGSGNTIYF	TGTGCCAGCAGCTTAGTCTGGGCAGGCTCTGGAAACACCATATATTTT
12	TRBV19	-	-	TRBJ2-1	CAVRGSYNEQFF	TGTGCCGTAAGGGGGTCTTACAATGAGCAGTTCTTC
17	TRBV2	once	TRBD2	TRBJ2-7	CASRGGKLAGGRNEQYF	TGTGCCAGCAGGGGGGGGAAACTAGCGGGAGGTCGTAACGAGCAGTACTTC
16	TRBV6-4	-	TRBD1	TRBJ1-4	CASTSRQGSSREKLFF	TGTGCCAGCACCAGTAGACAGGGATCTAGTAGGGAAAAACTGTTTTTT
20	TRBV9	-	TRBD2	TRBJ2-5	CASSDLPTCLASGMGETQYF	TGTGCCAGCAGCGATCTCCCTACATGTTTGGCTAGCGGGATGGGAGAGACCCAGTACTTC
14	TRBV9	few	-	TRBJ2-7	CASSVDGASYEQYF	TGTGCCAGCAGCGTAGATGGGGCCTCCTACGAGCAGTACTTC
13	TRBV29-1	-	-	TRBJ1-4	CSVSSNYVEKLFF	TGCAGCGTTAGTAGCAACTACGTTGAAAAACTGTTTTTT
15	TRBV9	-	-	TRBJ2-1	CASSPQMAPGNEQFF	TGTGCCAGCAGCCCCCAGATGGCCCCGGGCAATGAGCAGTTCTTC
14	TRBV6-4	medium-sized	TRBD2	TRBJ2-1	CASSKTSGANEQFF	TGTGCCAGCAGTAAGACTAGCGGGGCTAATGAGCAGTTCTTC
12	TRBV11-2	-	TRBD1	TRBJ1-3	CASGQGGNTIYF	TGTGCCAGCGGACAGGGGGGAAACACCATATATTTT
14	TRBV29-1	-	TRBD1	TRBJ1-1	CSVAGGQGIAEAFF	TGCAGCGTCGCCGGTGGACAGGGTATCGCTGAAGCTTTCTTT
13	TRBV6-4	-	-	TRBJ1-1	CASSDQGGTEAFF	TGTGCCAGCAGTGACCAGGGAGGGACTGAAGCTTTCTTT
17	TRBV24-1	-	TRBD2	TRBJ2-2	CATSESSLAGFPGELFF	TGTGCCACCAGTGAATCCTCTTTAGCGGGTTTTCCCGGGGAGCTGTTTTTT
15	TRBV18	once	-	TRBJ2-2	CASSGIQGNTGELFF	TGTGCCAGCTCCGGTATACAGGGGAACACCGGGGAGCTGTTTTTT
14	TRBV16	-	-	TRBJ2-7	CASSQTGHTYEQYF	TGTGCCAGCAGCCAGACGGGACACACCTACGAGCAGTACTTC
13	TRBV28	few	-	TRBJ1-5	CASSFQARRPQHF	TGTGCCAGCAGTTTTCAGGCCCGTCGACCCCAGCATTTT
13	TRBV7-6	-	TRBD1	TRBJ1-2	CASSPDDRDGYTF	TGTGCCAGCAGCCCGGACGACAGGGATGGCTACACCTTC
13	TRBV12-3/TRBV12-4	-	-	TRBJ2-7	CASSLGTTYEQYF	TGTGCCAGCAGTCTCGGGACAACATACGAGCAGTACTTC
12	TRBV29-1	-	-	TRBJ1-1	CSVVRGNTEAFF	TGCAGCGTTGTCAGGGGGAACACTGAAGCTTTCTTT
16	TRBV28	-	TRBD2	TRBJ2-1	CASRKTYSGGHNEQFF	TGTGCCAGCAGGAAGACCTATAGCGGGGGGCACAATGAGCAGTTCTTC
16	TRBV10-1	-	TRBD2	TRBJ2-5	CASSDPGLADQETQYF	TGCGCCAGCAGTGATCCGGGACTAGCGGACCAAGAGACCCAGTACTTC
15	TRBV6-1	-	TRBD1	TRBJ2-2	CASSEVQGSTGELFF	TGTGCCAGCAGTGAAGTACAGGGGTCCACCGGGGAGCTGTTTTTT